This TCR beta chain originates from a study of beta chain features in type 1 diabetes. cDNA synthesis used the whole RNA isolate, giving expressed TCRB sequences. Repertoires were generated with immunoSEQ multiplex PCR, while TCRdb's copy carries only in-frame clones and drops some. Of 130,000 or so clones in the sample, about 18% were seen once. The germline V gene encodes CDR1 SQVTM and CDR2 ANQGSEA. The V and J ends lost 5 bases and 6 bases respectively, with 13 bases between them. The CDR3 is made up of 12 amino acids. On this clone: Its antigen is not known.

General study results and limits: Within each of all four CD4+ subsets, Type 1 diabetes patients had TCRB CDR3s that were moderately but significantly shorter.

This TCR was sampled from a man aged 18 to 35 with type 1 diabetes. Sequencing was done on a sample of central memory CD4+ T cells from blood. The chain uses TRBV29-1 and TRBJ1-2; possible D gene TRBD1, 5 bases. Written as DNA, the CDR3 is TGCAGCGTTCCGATGAACAGGCATGGCTACACCTTC. Amino acid sequence: CSVPMNRHGYTF.